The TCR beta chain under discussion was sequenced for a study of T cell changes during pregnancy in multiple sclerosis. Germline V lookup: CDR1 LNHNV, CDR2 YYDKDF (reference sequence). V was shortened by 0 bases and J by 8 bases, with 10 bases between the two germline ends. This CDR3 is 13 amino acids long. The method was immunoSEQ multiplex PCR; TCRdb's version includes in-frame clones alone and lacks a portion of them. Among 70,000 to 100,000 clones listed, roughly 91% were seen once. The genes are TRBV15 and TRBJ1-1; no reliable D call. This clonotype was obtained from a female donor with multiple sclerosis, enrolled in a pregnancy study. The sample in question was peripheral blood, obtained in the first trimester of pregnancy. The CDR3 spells CATSRDMHNEAFF. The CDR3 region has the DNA TGTGCCACCAGCAGAGATATGCACAACGAAGCTTTCTTT.